The next 30 T cell receptor beta chains were all read from a single sample in a study of blood T cell repertoires in COVID-19. Clones were read by immunoSEQ multiplex PCR, and TCRdb kept only the in-frame ones, dropping some. The sample carries some 350,000 clones, 90% recorded once. The sample comprised peripheral blood. Receptor source: a man in his late teens or twenties with active or convalescent COVID-19.

V and J are TRBV10-3 and TRBJ1-1, with D possibly being TRBD1 (5 bases). Trimming took 0 bases from V and 1 from J, leaving 9 bases between them. CDR3 length: 15 residues. Germline CDR1 is ENHRY and CDR2 is SYGVKD. DNA for the CDR3: TGTGCCATCAGTGAGTCGGGGGGACCGAACACTGAAGCTTTCTTT. Translated, it gives CAISESGGPNTEAFF.

This chain links TRBV19 with TRBJ2-1; 10 bases match TRBD2. CDR1 is LNHDA and CDR2 is SQIVND in the germline V gene (reference sequence). This CDR3 region has 15 residues. J gave up 5 bases and V 7 bases, and 8 bases lay outside the gene matches. CDR3 coding DNA: TGTGCCAGTACCAAACTAGCGGGACGAAACAATGAGCAGTTCTTC. Translated, it gives CASTKLAGRNNEQFF.

The chain carries TRBV27 and TRBJ1-1, with unresolved D. V lost 3 bases and J 1 base, leaving 9 bases between the germline ends. CDR3 length equals 14 residues. Germline V gives CDR1 MNHEY, CDR2 SMNVEV (reference sequence). CDR3: CASSFGKRNTEAFF. Here the CDR3 DNA reads TGTGCCAGCAGTTTCGGGAAGCGGAACACTGAAGCTTTCTTT.

The V call is TRBV7-9, the J call TRBJ2-4; perhaps TRBD2 as D (6 bases). Looked up from germline, CDR1 is SEHNR and CDR2 is FQNEAQ (reference sequence). This CDR3 comprises 15 residues. V dropped 0 bases and J dropped 3 bases, with 9 bases sitting between them. CDR3 in amino acids: CASSLAAGGKNIQYF. The CDR3 DNA sequence: TGTGCCAGCAGCTTAGCAGCCGGGGGCAAAAACATTCAGTACTTC.

J is TRBJ2-1 and V is TRBV7-2, with TRBD1 matching 8 bases. Trimming removed 2 bases from V and 7 bases from J; junction bases left unmatched: 4. The CDR3 loop spans 14 amino acids. The germline CDR1 and CDR2 sequences are SGHTA and FQGNSA. The DNA for the CDR3 is TGTGCCAGCAGCTTAACGACAGGGGTTAATGAGCAGTTCTTC. Translation gives CASSLTTGVNEQFF.

Remarks on this clone: Relative to the germline gene, one junction end is altered; a read error may explain this. The gene calls are TRBV2 and TRBJ1-1; maybe TRBD1 (5 bases). The CDR3 totals 14 residues. Germline V gene sequence: CDR1 SNHLY, CDR2 FYNNEI. Written as DNA, the CDR3 is TGTGCCAGCAAAAGGGAGGGGCTGAATACTGAAGCTTTCTTT. Its translation is CASKREGLNTEAFF.

This chain joins TRBV9 and TRBJ2-3; 9 bases agree with TRBD2. Per the germline V gene, CDR1 is SGDLS and CDR2 is YYNGEE. V trimming: 2 bases; J trimming: 3 bases; junction bases outside the gene matches: 10. The length of the CDR3 is 17 residues. The CDR3, as DNA: TGTGCCAGCAGCGTTAGCGGGAGTGTGGGCGGGACAGATACGCAGTATTTT. Translating gives CASSVSGSVGGTDTQYF.

The chain joins TRBV6-1 to TRBJ2-5; tentative D call: TRBD2 (6 bases). CDR3 length: 13 residues. V was pared by 2 bases and J by 5 bases, with 9 bases between. Per germline, CDR1 MNHNS and CDR2 SASEGT. CDR3 DNA: TGTGCCAGCAGTGAAAGAGGGAGGGAGACCCAGTACTTC. This gives the protein CASSERGRETQYF.

The chain recombines TRBV7-2 with TRBJ2-7; 11 bases map to TRBD2. Unmatched junction bases numbered 5, after V lost 4 bases and J lost 3 bases. CDR1 SGHTA and CDR2 FQGNSA come from the germline V gene. This CDR3 comprises 15 residues. CDR3 loop: CASSYGTSGFYEQYF. CDR3 DNA sequence: TGTGCCAGCAGCTACGGGACTAGCGGTTTCTACGAGCAGTACTTC.

The genes are TRBV6-2 or TRBV6-3 and TRBJ1-1; D not resolved. V gave up 5 bases and J gave up 0 bases, with 16 bases separating them. CDR1 and CDR2 from the germline V gene are MNHEY and SVGEGT. CDR3 size: 16 residues. This chain's CDR3 is CASSRGLTAMNTEAFF. As DNA, the CDR3 is TGTGCCAGCAGTCGCGGACTGACGGCTATGAACACTGAAGCTTTCTTT.

The chain combines TRBV5-1 with TRBJ2-5; TRBD1 is a possible D gene (8 bases). V was clipped by 1 base and J by 5 bases, with 18 bases between them. Per germline, CDR1 SGHRS and CDR2 YFSETQ. CDR3 length equals 16 residues. The CDR3 DNA reads TGCGCCAGCAGCTTGTGGGCCGGACAGGGAGGGGAGACCCAGTACTTC. Translating it yields CASSLWAGQGGETQYF.

This clone was seen once. CDR3 bases: TGTGCCAGCAGCTATCCCCCCGTCGGGTCCAGGGGGAATTACGAGCAGTACTTC. As protein: CASSYPPVGSRGNYEQYF. This sequence joins TRBV7-2 and TRBJ2-7; 7 bases agree with TRBD1. Germline V gene lookup returns CDR1 SGHTA and CDR2 FQGNSA. This CDR3 is 18 amino acids long. V shed 4 bases and J 4 bases; nucleotides not matched to a gene: 19.

The chain combines TRBV10-3 with TRBJ2-7; D may be TRBD2 (5 bases). The CDR3 has 16 residues. The germline gives CDR1 ENHRY, CDR2 SYGVKD. Trimming took off 0 bases at V and 3 bases at J, with 15 bases between the two ends. CDR3 protein: CAISESRAGLGYEQYF. CDR3 DNA sequence: TGTGCCATCAGTGAGTCGAGGGCGGGTTTAGGCTACGAGCAGTACTTC.

The rearrangement joins TRBV9 to TRBJ1-6; D may be TRBD1 (6 bases). Trimming removed 3 bases from V and 7 bases from J, with 11 bases in between. CDR1 and CDR2 (germline): SGDLS, YYNGEE. The CDR3 extends over 14 amino acids. The CDR3 spells CASSEGGFNSPLHF. The CDR3 DNA reads as TGTGCCAGCAGCGAAGGGGGATTCAATTCACCCCTCCACTTT.

The V and J genes are TRBV19 and TRBJ1-1; 11 nucleotides line up with TRBD1. The trim removed 6 bases at V and 4 bases at J, leaving 4 bases unmatched. Germline lookup yields CDR1 LNHDA and CDR2 SQIVND (reference sequence). The CDR3 covers 14 residues. The CDR3 DNA sequence: TGTGCCAGTAGCGGACAGGGGGCTTTCACTGAAGCTTTCTTT. It is translated as CASSGQGAFTEAFF.

This sequence joins TRBV27 and TRBJ2-2; D is unclear. The V end was cut by 5 bases, the J end by 7 bases, with 8 bases between. This CDR3 spans 12 amino acids. Germline V lookup: CDR1 MNHEY, CDR2 SMNVEV (reference sequence). CDR3 region: CASSLPGGELFF. The CDR3 DNA sequence: TGTGCCAGCAGTCTCCCAGGCGGGGAGCTGTTTTTT.

This clone was seen a single time. The chain joins TRBV5-1 to TRBJ1-2; a possible D gene is TRBD1 (6 bases). This CDR3 contains 14 residues. V shed 1 base and J shed 4 bases, with 11 bases lying between them. Germline values: CDR1 SGHRS, CDR2 YFSETQ. The CDR3 DNA sequence: TGCGCCAGCAGCTTGCGGGGACAAAGCTATGGCTACACCTTC. Translating it yields CASSLRGQSYGYTF.

V gene TRBV28 combines with J gene TRBJ1-2; 8 positions match TRBD1. The V segment lost 5 bases and the J segment 8 bases; nucleotides outside the gene matches: 7. CDR1 and CDR2 (germline): MDHEN, SYDVKM. This CDR3 spans 13 amino acids. Here the CDR3 DNA reads TGTGCCAGCAGTCAGGGGGCGCTGAGGGGCTACACCTTC. It encodes CASSQGALRGYTF.

The chain has TRBV7-9 and TRBJ1-4; perhaps TRBD1 as D (5 bases). The CDR3 is 14 amino acids. Germline lookup yields CDR1 SEHNR and CDR2 FQNEAQ (reference sequence). V was trimmed by 3 bases and J by 7 bases, leaving 12 bases between them. In DNA form, the CDR3 reads TGTGCCAGCAGCTTCCAGGGCGTGAGTGAAAAACTGTTTTTT. Translation: CASSFQGVSEKLFF.

The chain recombines TRBV7-2 with TRBJ1-1; unclear D gene. CDR1 and CDR2 from the germline V gene are SGHTA and FQGNSA. This CDR3 has 12 amino acids. Trimming took 0 bases from V and 7 from J, leaving 6 bases between them. This CDR3 reads CASSLALYEAFF. Written as DNA, the CDR3 is TGTGCCAGCAGCTTAGCCCTGTATGAAGCTTTCTTT.

The chain has TRBV7-2 and TRBJ1-2, with D perhaps TRBD1 (6 bases). The V end was cut by 5 bases, the J end by 2 bases, with 12 bases between. The CDR3 is 14 residues long. The V gene's germline CDR1 is SGHTA and CDR2 FQGNSA. CDR3 protein: CASSLSTGNYGYTF. CDR3 DNA: TGTGCCAGCAGCCTCTCGACAGGCAACTATGGCTACACCTTC.

This clone turned up a few times. The J gene is TRBJ2-7, the V gene TRBV10-3; 8 nucleotides match TRBD1. Germline V lookup: CDR1 ENHRY, CDR2 SYGVKD. CDR3 length: 16 amino acids. The V gene end was trimmed by 1 base and the J gene end by 3 bases; junction bases not matched to a gene: 8. The CDR3 DNA reads as TGTGCCATCAGTGAGTTAGCCCCTGGACAGGGCTACGAGCAGTACTTC. Protein sequence: CAISELAPGQGYEQYF.

This clone turned up a few times. The V and J genes are TRBV6-5 and TRBJ2-7, with D perhaps TRBD2 (6 bases). This CDR3 region has 13 residues. Germline V lookup: CDR1 MNHEY, CDR2 SVGAGI. Between the trimmed V and J ends, which lost 6 bases and 3 bases, there was a span of 12 bases. CDR3 in amino acids: CASSPGTGYEQYF. For the CDR3, the DNA is TGTGCCAGCAGCCCGGGGACTGGCTACGAGCAGTACTTC.

The chain uses TRBV5-1 and TRBJ2-7; 7 bases line up with TRBD1. The germline V gene has CDR1 SGHRS and CDR2 YFSETQ. With 4 bases clipped from V and 6 bases from J, the junction kept 10 bases outside the gene matches. The CDR3 has 14 amino acids. CDR3: CASSRDSLSGEQYF. The CDR3 region has the DNA TGCGCCAGCAGCCGGGACAGCCTTTCCGGCGAGCAGTACTTC.

The genes are TRBV7-2 and TRBJ2-2, with unresolved D. This CDR3 comprises 13 residues. Trimming cost V 11 bases and J 1 base, with 11 bases left between them. The germline V gene has CDR1 SGHTA and CDR2 FQGNSA. The CDR3 spells CAGGERNTGELFF. In DNA form, the CDR3 reads TGTGCCGGCGGTGAGCGGAACACCGGGGAGCTGTTTTTT.

V is TRBV28 and J is TRBJ2-3; TRBD2 aligns across 10 bases. There are 15 residues in the CDR3. The germline gives CDR1 MDHEN, CDR2 SYDVKM. The ends lost 5 bases at V and 6 bases at J; junction bases unmatched: 8. CDR3 nucleotides: TGTGCCAGCAGTATTAGCCTAGCGGGGGTCGATACGCAGTATTTT. This translates into CASSISLAGVDTQYF.

This sequence joins TRBV28 and TRBJ2-5; 9 nucleotides agree with TRBD1. The CDR3 sequence is 16 residues long. CDR1 MDHEN and CDR2 SYDVKM come from the germline V gene. Trimming at V came to 10 bases and at J to 0 bases, leaving 12 bases not matched to a gene. The CDR3 nucleotides read TGTGCCATCTCGCCTTGGGACAGGGACTACCAAGAGACCCAGTACTTC. It codes for CAISPWDRDYQETQYF.

This chain uses TRBV4-3 with TRBJ1-1; 9 bases line up with TRBD1. The CDR3 runs 17 residues. With V trimmed by 0 bases and J by 4 bases, 9 bases remained unmatched. CDR1 is LGHNA, CDR2 YSLEER, per germline. The chain's CDR3 is CASSQELKQGAGTEAFF. CDR3 coding DNA: TGCGCCAGCAGCCAAGAATTGAAACAGGGGGCCGGCACTGAAGCTTTCTTT.

The chain couples TRBV13 to TRBJ2-1, with no clear D. CDR3 size: 14 residues. Germline V CDR1 and CDR2: PRHDT, FYEKMQ (reference sequence). V gave up 2 bases and J gave up 8 bases, with 13 bases separating them. DNA of the CDR3: TGTGCCAGCAGCTTAAAGGTCCGGGTAGATGAGCAGTTCTTC. It is translated as CASSLKVRVDEQFF.

The V and J genes are TRBV27 and TRBJ2-3, with TRBD2 matching 9 bases. CDR1 and CDR2 (germline): MNHEY, SMNVEV (reference sequence). This CDR3 has 14 residues. V gave up 5 bases and J gave up 14 bases; unmatched junction bases: 14. CDR3 protein: CASSRGTPLAGSYF. For the CDR3, the DNA is TGTGCCAGCAGTCGCGGGACGCCACTAGCGGGTTCGTATTTT.